The present TCR beta chain was sequenced within a study of blood T cell repertoires in COVID-19. At the level of the study: PBMCs, B-cell-depleted T cells, or T cells were the source of the cDNA or gDNA that made up the material.

The CDR3 is 15 residues long. Trimming stripped 2 bases from V and 5 bases from J, with 14 bases between. The V gene's germline CDR1 is MNHNS and CDR2 SASEGT. Data came from immunoSEQ multiplex PCR; TCRdb stores just in-frame clones and leaves some out. The sample shows 350,000 to 550,000 clones, approximately 92% of them seen only once. What was sequenced was PBMCs or T cells enriched from blood (not recorded which). The chain has TRBV6-1 and TRBJ2-3; a weak D match, TRBD1 (5 bases). This clonotype was obtained from a man under 40 who had recovered from COVID-19. In DNA form, the CDR3 reads TGTGCCAGCAGTGAAACCCGGGCAGGGCTAGATACGCAGTATTTT. Amino acid sequence: CASSETRAGLDTQYF.